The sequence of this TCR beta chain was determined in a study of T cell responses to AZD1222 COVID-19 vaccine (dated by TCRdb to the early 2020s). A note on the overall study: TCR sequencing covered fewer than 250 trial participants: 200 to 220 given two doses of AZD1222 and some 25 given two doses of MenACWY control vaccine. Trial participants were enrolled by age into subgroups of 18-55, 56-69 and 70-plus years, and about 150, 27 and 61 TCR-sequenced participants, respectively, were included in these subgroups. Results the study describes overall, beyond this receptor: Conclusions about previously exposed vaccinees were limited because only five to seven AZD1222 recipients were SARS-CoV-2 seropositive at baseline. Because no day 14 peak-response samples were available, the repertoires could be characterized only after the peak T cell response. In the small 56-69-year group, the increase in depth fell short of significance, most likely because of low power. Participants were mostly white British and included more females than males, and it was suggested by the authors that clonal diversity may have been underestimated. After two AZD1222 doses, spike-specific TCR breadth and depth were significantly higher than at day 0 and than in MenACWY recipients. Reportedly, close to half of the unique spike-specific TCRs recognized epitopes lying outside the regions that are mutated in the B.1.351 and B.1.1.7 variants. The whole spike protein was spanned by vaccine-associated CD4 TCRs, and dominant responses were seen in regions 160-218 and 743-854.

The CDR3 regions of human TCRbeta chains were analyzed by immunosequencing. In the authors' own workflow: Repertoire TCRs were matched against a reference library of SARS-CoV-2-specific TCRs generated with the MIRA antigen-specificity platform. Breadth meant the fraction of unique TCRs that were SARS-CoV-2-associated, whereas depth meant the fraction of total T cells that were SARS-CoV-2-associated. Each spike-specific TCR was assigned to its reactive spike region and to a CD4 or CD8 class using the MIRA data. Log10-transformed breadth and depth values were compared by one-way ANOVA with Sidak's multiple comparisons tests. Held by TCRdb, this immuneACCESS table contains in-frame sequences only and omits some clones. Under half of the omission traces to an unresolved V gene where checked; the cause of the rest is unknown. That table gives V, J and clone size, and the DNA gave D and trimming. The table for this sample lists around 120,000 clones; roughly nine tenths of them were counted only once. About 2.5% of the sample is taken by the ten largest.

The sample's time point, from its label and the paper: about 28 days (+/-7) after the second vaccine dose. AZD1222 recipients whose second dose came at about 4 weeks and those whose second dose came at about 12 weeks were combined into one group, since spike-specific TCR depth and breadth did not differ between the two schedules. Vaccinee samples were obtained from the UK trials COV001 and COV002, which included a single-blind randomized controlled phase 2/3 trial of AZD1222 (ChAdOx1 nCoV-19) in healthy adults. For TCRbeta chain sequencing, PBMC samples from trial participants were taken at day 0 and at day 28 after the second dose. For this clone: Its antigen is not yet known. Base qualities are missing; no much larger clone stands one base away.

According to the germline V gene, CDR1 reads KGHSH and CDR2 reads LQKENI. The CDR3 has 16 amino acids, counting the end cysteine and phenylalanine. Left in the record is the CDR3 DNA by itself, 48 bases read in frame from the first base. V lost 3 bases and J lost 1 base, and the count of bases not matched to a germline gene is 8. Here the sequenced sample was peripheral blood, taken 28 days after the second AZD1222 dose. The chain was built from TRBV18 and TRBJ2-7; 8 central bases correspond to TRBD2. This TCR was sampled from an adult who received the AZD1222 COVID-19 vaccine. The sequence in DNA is TGTGCCAGCTCACCGGGGACTAGTACGGGGTCCTACGAGCAGTACTTC. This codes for CASSPGTSTGSYEQYF.